A selection of T cell receptor beta chains follows, all from one sample in a study of T cells in Graves' hyperthyroidism and ophthalmopathy. MiXCR was run by TCRdb on the multiplex PCR reads, yielding one entry per CDR3 protein. This table holds around 700,000 distinct CDR3 sequences, around 40% found once. Sequencing used blood. Receptors were obtained from a woman in her forties with Graves' hyperthyroidism. Each CDR3 is given with its conserved first and last residue. D genes are given only for firm matches. Rows may omit the clone size; those that give it use once, few, many or a size class.

j_call d_call clone_size v_call cdr3_nt cdr3_aa
TRBJ2-7 NA few TRBV24-1 TGTGCCACGGTAATTGCCAGGAGAGGCTCCTACGAGCAGTACTTC CATVIARRGSYEQYF
TRBJ2-3 NA NA TRBV15 TGTGCCACCAGAGACATGGGCACAGATACGCAGTATTTT CATRDMGTDTQYF
TRBJ2-7 NA NA TRBV11-2 TGTGCCAGCAGCACCGGGACCTTAAGCGAGCAGTACTTC CASSTGTLSEQYF
TRBJ1-2 NA few TRBV6-1 TGTGCCAGCAGTGAACTGACAGGAGACTATGGCTACACCTTC CASSELTGDYGYTF
TRBJ1-4 TRBD1 few TRBV20-1 TGCAGTGCTAGAGCTAAAACAGGGGCCAGAAGTGAAAAACTGTTTTTT CSARAKTGARSEKLFF
TRBJ1-1 NA NA TRBV28 TGTGCCAGCAGCCAAGGGGGGGTTCAAACTGAAGCTTTCTTT CASSQGGVQTEAFF
TRBJ2-7 TRBD1 NA TRBV5-5 TGTGCCAGCAGCTTGGCCTCCGGGACAGGGTATTTGGACGAGCAGTACTTC CASSLASGTGYLDEQYF
TRBJ1-4 TRBD1 many TRBV7-9 TGTGCCAGCAGCACCCGACAGGGTCCAACTAATGAAAAACTGTTTTTT CASSTRQGPTNEKLFF
TRBJ2-2 NA few TRBV6-5 TGTGCCAGCAGTTTATTCACAGGGACCGGGGAGCTGTTTTTT CASSLFTGTGELFF
TRBJ1-2 NA many TRBV7-2 TGTGCCAGCAGCACGCCAGCAGGGACCAACTATGGCTACACCTTC CASSTPAGTNYGYTF
TRBJ1-1 TRBD1 many TRBV29-1 TGCAGCGTCAAACTCACGGGACAGGGGATCACTGAAGCTTTCTTT CSVKLTGQGITEAFF
TRBJ2-5 TRBD2 few TRBV4-2 TGTGCCAGCAGCCCCCAGGGACTAGCGGATCAAGAGACCCAGTACTTC CASSPQGLADQETQYF
TRBJ2-6 TRBD1 NA TRBV7-9 TGTGCCAGCAGGGGACAGGGGGTAGCTGGGGCCAACGTCCTGACTTTC CASRGQGVAGANVLTF
TRBJ2-7 NA many TRBV7-2 TGTGCCAGCAGCTTAGTGGGGGAGTCCGCCTACGAGCAGTACTTC CASSLVGESAYEQYF
TRBJ2-2 TRBD2 NA TRBV5-4 TGTGCCAGCAGCGTGGGACTAGCGGGCAGCACCGGGGAGCTGTTTTTT CASSVGLAGSTGELFF
TRBJ1-5 NA NA TRBV5-5 TGTGCCAGCAGCTTTGGAACGGTCGATCAGCCCCAGCATTTT CASSFGTVDQPQHF
TRBJ1-2 NA NA TRBV7-3 TGTGCCAGCAGCCCATACGGAGGCTACACCTTC CASSPYGGYTF